This T cell receptor (beta chain) was sequenced during a study of identical twins (TCRdb year 2016). For context, the study as a whole: TCR alpha and beta repertoires from monozygotic twins, unrelated adults of various ages and cord blood were deep-sequenced to test whether fetal clonotypes persist. To rule out contamination, replicate twin experiments were performed at different times with different library preparation protocols. General findings and caveats noted by the study authors: Compared with coincidental sharing between unrelated individuals, an excess of low generation-probability sequences was observed among out-of-frame TCR alpha sequences shared between twins. Fewer insertions were carried by abundant cord blood beta clonotypes, a similar but weaker trend appeared in young adult naive repertoires, and no such trend appeared in memory repertoires. Because the same donors could not be followed over many years, conclusions were based on cross-sectional statistical analysis. Invariant T cells such as MAIT and iNKT could partly confound zero-insertion analyses, although diverse VJ usage argued against such confounding for most clonotypes. The excess sharing between twins in beta out-of-frame sequences was weaker because fewer shared sequences reduced the signal-to-noise ratio. In monozygotic twins, out-of-frame TCR alpha sharing was systematically underestimated by recombination models, although the models agreed with sharing between unrelated individuals.

Library preparation employed 5' RACE. The sequencing machine was an Illumina HiSeq 2000. A universal primer binding site was introduced by template switching, and a unique molecular identifier was present in the final cDNA, enabling accurate counting of TCR cDNA molecules. Specific primers in the conserved constant-segment region were used to synthesize first-strand cDNA for the TCR alpha and beta chains. Each cDNA library was double barcoded, with a SMART-Mk sample barcode plus Illumina barcodes, to control for contamination. TruSeq adapter sequences along with Illumina sample barcodes were introduced in two successive PCR steps. The Illumina HiSeq platform was used with custom primers to sequence TCR alpha and beta cDNA libraries. In the source study's methods: MiGEC was used to process raw reads and extract unique molecular identifiers, and MiXCR was used to find CDR3 positions. For each individual, recombination models were inferred using an EM algorithm with the repgenHMM and IGoR tools. The analysis of shared clonotypes was done with the tcR package in R, with sharing normalized by the product of cloneset sizes. Out-of-frame nonproductive sequences were analyzed to study raw recombination free of thymic and clonal selection effects. TCRdb reran the public reads through fastp at Q25 and MiXCR, keeping productive beta chains. Identical CDR3 proteins give one entry, which carries the most common genes and DNA. TCRdb's processing, not the study's, gives the V and J calls here. The sample table holds some 300,000 distinct CDR3 sequences, of which 9% to 15% were seen once. More than 6% of the sample comes from the top ten.

Only healthy Caucasian donors were included. Three pairs of female monozygotic twins, all aged 18 to 29 years, were included in the twin cohort. Positive isolation kits from Invitrogen were used to isolate CD4+ and CD8+ T cell populations. The CDR3 goes from the cysteine to the phenylalanine over 16 residues. Only the CDR3 part of the read is kept: 48 bases, read in frame from the first base. A distance of 13 bases separates the germline ends of V and J, which lose 5 bases and 0 bases respectively. CDR1 and CDR2, looked up from the germline V gene, are KGHSH and LQKENI. This clonotype was seen a few times. Which antigen it targets is not known. No quality values exist for individual bases; no much larger clone is one base distant. The same sample was also used in a study of yellow fever vaccine responses in identical twins. As that second study puts it: The authors reported that the T cell response to vaccination in identical twins appeared partly convergent and partly personalized. The study precisely tracked vaccine-responding T cell clones in identical twins.

The receptor chain draws on TRBV18 and TRBJ2-2, with a weak D call of TRBD1 (6 bases match). Material for sequencing was CD8+ T cells sorted from blood. This clonotype originated in a woman aged 18-30 years in good health. The CDR3 reads as follows: CASSSTEGANTGELFF. The DNA reads as follows: TGTGCCAGCTCATCGACCGAGGGGGCGAACACCGGGGAGCTGTTTTTT.